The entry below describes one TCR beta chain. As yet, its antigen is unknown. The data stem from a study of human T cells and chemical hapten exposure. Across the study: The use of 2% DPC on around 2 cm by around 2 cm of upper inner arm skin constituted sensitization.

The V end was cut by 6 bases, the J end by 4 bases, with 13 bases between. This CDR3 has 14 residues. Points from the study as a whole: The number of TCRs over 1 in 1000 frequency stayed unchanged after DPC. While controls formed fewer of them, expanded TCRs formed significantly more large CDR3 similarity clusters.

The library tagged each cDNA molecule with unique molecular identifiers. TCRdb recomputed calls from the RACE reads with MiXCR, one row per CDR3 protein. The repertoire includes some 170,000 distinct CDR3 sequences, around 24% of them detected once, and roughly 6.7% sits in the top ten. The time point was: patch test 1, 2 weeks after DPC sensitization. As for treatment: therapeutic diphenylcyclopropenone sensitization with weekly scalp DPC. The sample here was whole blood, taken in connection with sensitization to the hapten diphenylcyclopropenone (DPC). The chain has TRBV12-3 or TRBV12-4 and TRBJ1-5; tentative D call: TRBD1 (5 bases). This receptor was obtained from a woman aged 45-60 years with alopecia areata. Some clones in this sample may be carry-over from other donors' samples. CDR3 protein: CASSPLNRNQPQHF. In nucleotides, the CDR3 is TGTGCCAGCAGCCCCCTGAACAGGAATCAGCCCCAGCATTTT.